These 16 T cell receptor beta chains share one sample of origin, sequenced in a study of OX40 agonist ivuxolimab in advanced cancers. TCRdb's table, derived via immunoSEQ multiplex PCR, lists solely in-frame clones and lacks some. There are some 50,000 clones in the sample; under 90% occur only once, and 4.5% to 5.5% lies in the top ten. The sequenced sample was CD4+ or CD8+ T cells sorted from blood, obtained in a trial of the OX40 agonist ivuxolimab. The source of these receptors is an adult with an advanced solid tumor such as melanoma, head and neck, liver or kidney cancer.

The genes are TRBV21-1 and TRBJ1-5. TRBV21-1 is reported as a pseudogene. CDR3 size: 17 residues. Here the CDR3 reads CASSKGEVGLSNQPQHF. The DNA of the CDR3 is TGTGCCAGCAGCAAAGGGGAGGTGGGCCTCTCCAATCAGCCCCAGCATTTT.

This chain links TRBV19 with TRBJ1-6; D unclear. The CDR3 covers 15 residues. CDR1 and CDR2 from the germline V gene are LNHDA and SQIVND (reference sequence). The V gene lost 4 bases and the J gene lost 7 bases, with 14 bases spanning the gap. The CDR3 bases are TGTGCCAGTAGTAAACAGTGGGGAGGGAATTCACCCCTCCACTTT. Translation: CASSKQWGGNSPLHF.

The V call is TRBV10-2, the J call TRBJ2-7, with D unresolved. The CDR3 has 12 residues. The V gene's germline CDR1 is WSHSY and CDR2 SAAADI. V shed 4 bases and J shed 6 bases, with 10 bases lying between them. For the CDR3, the DNA is TGCGCCAGCAGTGCTACCCCTCTCGAGCAGTACTTC. Its protein product is CASSATPLEQYF.

The chain recombines TRBV4-1 with TRBJ2-3; D is uncertain. From germline, CDR1 is MGHRA and CDR2 YSYEKL. The CDR3 sequence is 17 residues long. The ends were cut back, 0 bases at V and 2 bases at J, with 15 bases in the middle. CDR3 DNA sequence: TGCGCCAGCAGCCAAGATTCGGGTGCCGGATACACAGATACGCAGTATTTT. Translation: CASSQDSGAGYTDTQYF.

The chain recombines TRBV5-5 with TRBJ1-2; weak D call: TRBD1 (5 bases). Germline V gene sequence: CDR1 SGHKS, CDR2 YYEKEE (reference sequence). CDR3 size: 14 residues. Trimming took off 1 base at V and 6 bases at J, with 13 bases between the two ends. The CDR3 nucleotides read TGTGCCAGCAGCTTGAGCGGGACCGACGATGGCTACACCTTC. Protein sequence: CASSLSGTDDGYTF.

The chain couples TRBV2 to TRBJ2-6; D remains ambiguous. Trimming left V 7 bases short and J 4 bases short, with 11 bases between. CDR3 length equals 14 residues. CDR1 and CDR2 from the germline V gene are SNHLY and FYNNEI. CDR3 residues: CASTQDPGANVLTF. The CDR3 DNA sequence: TGTGCCAGCACCCAAGACCCCGGGGCCAACGTCCTGACTTTC.

The chain joins TRBV2 to TRBJ1-3; D is unresolved. This CDR3 is 14 amino acids long. The V gene's germline CDR1 is SNHLY and CDR2 FYNNEI. The V gene lost 6 bases and the J gene lost 0 bases, with 9 bases spanning the gap. As DNA, the CDR3 is TGTGCCAGCAGAGTTCAAAGCTCTGGAAACACCATATATTTT. This translates into CASRVQSSGNTIYF.

This sequence joins TRBV9 and TRBJ2-1, with TRBD2 matching over 8 bases. Germline-derived CDR1 and CDR2 are SGDLS and YYNGEE. V gave up 4 bases and J gave up 2 bases; unmatched junction bases: 8. This CDR3 comprises 16 residues. For the CDR3, the DNA is TGTGCCAGCAGCCCTCGGGGGGGGGCTACCTACAATGAGCAGTTCTTC. It translates to CASSPRGGATYNEQFF.

This chain connects TRBV6-5 to TRBJ2-7; a weak D match, TRBD1 (5 bases). Germline CDR1 and CDR2: MNHEY and SVGAGI. The CDR3 sequence is 13 residues long. Trimming took 5 bases from V and 2 from J, leaving 10 bases between them. The CDR3 region is CASSPGHAYEQYF. The CDR3 DNA reads TGTGCCAGCAGTCCCGGACATGCCTACGAGCAGTACTTC.

In its sample, this clone was seen a few times. V and J are TRBV9 and TRBJ2-3, with no clear D. The CDR3 contains 13 residues. Germline lookup yields CDR1 SGDLS and CDR2 YYNGEE. The V end lost 1 base, the J end lost 0 bases, and 3 bases lay between the germline ends. CDR3 loop: CASSVRSTDTQYF. The CDR3 coding sequence is TGTGCCAGCAGCGTAAGGAGCACAGATACGCAGTATTTT.

The V gene is TRBV6-4, the J gene TRBJ1-1, with a possible D match to TRBD1 (5 bases). This CDR3 contains 14 residues. The V and J ends lost 6 bases and 6 bases respectively, with 17 bases between them. Germline-derived CDR1 and CDR2 are MRHNA and SNTAGT. The CDR3 DNA is TGTGCCAGCAGCAAAGGGGTTGGTTTTTCTGAAGCTTTCTTT. Translation: CASSKGVGFSEAFF.

The chain is built from TRBV2 and TRBJ2-7; 11 bases agree with TRBD2. Losses at the gene ends were 7 bases for V and 1 base for J; bases not matched to a gene: 6. Germline lookup yields CDR1 SNHLY and CDR2 FYNNEI. The CDR3 runs 15 residues. The CDR3 nucleotides read TGTGCCAGCAAACCTAGCGGGGGGCAATCCTACGAGCAGTACTTC. Its translation: CASKPSGGQSYEQYF. The entire variable domain, with the rest obtained from reference TRBV2 and TRBJ2-7, is as follows: EPEVTQTPSHQVTQMGQEVILRCVPISNHLYFYWYRQILGQKVEFLVSFYNNEISEKSEIFDDQFSVERPDGSNFTLKIRSTKLEDSAMYFCASKPSGGQSYEQYFGPGTRLTVT.

The chain employs TRBV27 and TRBJ1-5; D might be TRBD1 (6 bases). Trimming removed 7 bases at V and 7 bases at J, with 17 bases between. Germline lookup yields CDR1 MNHEY and CDR2 SMNVEV (reference sequence). The length of the CDR3 is 14 residues. CDR3 nucleotides: TGTGCCAGCACCCCAGCTAGGGGGGACCAGCCCCAGCATTTT. Translating gives CASTPARGDQPQHF.

The gene calls are TRBV5-4 and TRBJ1-6; D gene unclear. The CDR3 runs to 15 residues. V dropped 0 bases and J dropped 6 bases, with 10 bases sitting between them. From germline, CDR1 is SGHNT and CDR2 YYREEE (reference sequence). CDR3 bases: TGTGCCAGCAGCTTGGGAGGACCGAGTAATTCACCCCTCCACTTT. It encodes CASSLGGPSNSPLHF.

The V call is TRBV19, the J call TRBJ1-1; D may be TRBD1 (6 bases). The V end was cut by 0 bases, the J end by 1 base, with 12 bases between. The CDR3 consists of 16 residues. Germline lookup yields CDR1 LNHDA and CDR2 SQIVND (reference sequence). The CDR3 reads CASSIDWTVRNTEAFF. For the CDR3, the DNA is TGTGCCAGTAGTATAGATTGGACAGTGCGGAACACTGAAGCTTTCTTT.

The rearrangement links TRBV27 to TRBJ1-6; D is unresolved. Germline CDR1 is MNHEY and CDR2 is SMNVEV (reference sequence). The CDR3 runs to 14 residues. Trimming shortened V by 2 bases and J by 7 bases, and 9 bases separated the two germline ends. The CDR3: CASSLRGFNSPLHF. For the CDR3, the DNA is TGTGCCAGCAGTTTAAGAGGGTTCAATTCACCCCTCCACTTT.